Listed here are 31 T cell receptor beta chains from one sample, sequenced in a study of shared clonotypes between healthy human individuals. Sequenced by immunoSEQ multiplex PCR; TCRdb stores in-frame clones only, minus some. The sample shows 2 million or so clones, 90% to 95% of them seen only once. The sequenced sample was naive CD4+ T cells sorted from blood. Subset here: CD45RA+ positively selected. These receptor sequences come from a man between 18 and 35 years old in good health.

J is TRBJ1-2 and V is TRBV2; tentatively, D is TRBD1 (5 bases). The CDR3 is 13 amino acids. Germline V gene sequence: CDR1 SNHLY, CDR2 FYNNEI. Trimming removed 9 bases from V and 7 bases from J, with 18 bases in between. In DNA form, the CDR3 reads TGTGCCAGAGGGGACCAAGTTGGTTCTGGCTACACCTTC. It is translated as CARGDQVGSGYTF. The variable domain in full, completed from reference TRBV2 and TRBJ1-2, reads EPEVTQTPSHQVTQMGQEVILRCVPISNHLYFYWYRQILGQKVEFLVSFYNNEISEKSEIFDDQFSVERPDGSNFTLKIRSTKLEDSAMYFCARGDQVGSGYTFGSGTRLTVV.

The chain links TRBV5-1 to TRBJ1-1, with 7 bases identical to TRBD1. The CDR3 spans 19 residues. The V segment lost 0 bases and the J segment 1 base; nucleotides outside the gene matches: 15. Looked up from germline, CDR1 is SGHRS and CDR2 is YFSETQ. Here the CDR3 reads CASSLDAYRGVKSNTEAFF. The CDR3 DNA sequence: TGCGCCAGCAGCTTGGACGCCTACAGGGGAGTGAAGTCGAACACTGAAGCTTTCTTT.

The genes are TRBV21-1 and TRBJ2-7; TRBD2 was called by the table and not checked on the DNA. TRBV21-1 is listed as a pseudogene. The CDR3 length is 15 residues. The CDR3 reads CASSKAAEEAYEQYF. In DNA, the CDR3 is TGTGCCAGCAGCAAAGCGGCGGAGGAAGCCTACGAGCAGTACTTC.

This chain connects TRBV2 to TRBJ2-3; D is unresolved. Germline CDR1 is SNHLY and CDR2 is FYNNEI. Trimming pared 7 bases from V and 5 bases from J, leaving 16 bases between. The CDR3 is 14 residues long. The CDR3 DNA is TGTGCCAGCAAGCCGAGCTTCCTTCTAGATACGCAGTATTTT. Amino acid sequence: CASKPSFLLDTQYF.

This rearrangement joins TRBV19 to TRBJ2-5; D is ambiguous. CDR1 is LNHDA and CDR2 is SQIVND in the germline V gene (reference sequence). The ends were cut back, 3 bases at V and 3 bases at J, with 11 bases in the middle. The CDR3 totals 14 residues. The CDR3 DNA reads as TGTGCCAGTAGTATCCTAGGCGGTAAAGAGACCCAGTACTTC. Amino acid sequence: CASSILGGKETQYF.

For this clone: This may be a read error, as it is one base from a much larger clone. Other DNA sequences in the same sample also yield this CDR3. The CDR3 DNA reads TGTGCCAGCAGCTTGGGAGATACGCAGTATTTT. This encodes CASSLGDTQYF. The chain recombines TRBV11-3 with TRBJ2-3; D unclear. CDR1 is SGHNT, CDR2 YENEEA, per germline. The CDR3 covers 11 residues. V dropped 3 bases and J dropped 5 bases, with 3 bases sitting between them.

In regard to this clone: This CDR3 is also generated by other DNA sequences in the sample. This chain joins TRBV7-3 and TRBJ1-2; maybe TRBD1 (6 bases). The V end was cut by 4 bases, the J end by 4 bases, with 10 bases between. CDR3 length: 13 residues. Germline V gives CDR1 SGHTA, CDR2 FQGTGA. The CDR3 bases are TGTGCCAGCAGCTCTACAGGGAGCTATGGCTACACCTTC. Protein product: CASSSTGSYGYTF.

A few counts support this clone. Other DNA sequences in the sample encode the same CDR3. This chain joins TRBV10-3 and TRBJ2-3; possible D gene TRBD2, 6 bases. This CDR3 has 11 amino acids. The germline CDR1 and CDR2 sequences are ENHRY and SYGVKD. V shed 6 bases and J shed 5 bases, with 6 bases lying between them. The CDR3 sequence: CAIRGGDTQYF. The CDR3 coding sequence is TGTGCCATCAGGGGGGGAGATACGCAGTATTTT.

This chain joins TRBV7-2 and TRBJ2-1; unclear D gene. Trimming pared 5 bases from V and 0 bases from J, leaving 11 bases between. Germline V CDR1 and CDR2: SGHTA, FQGNSA. This CDR3 contains 15 residues. CDR3 in amino acids: CASSESLVSYNEQFF. The CDR3 DNA follows: TGTGCCAGCAGCGAGAGTTTGGTCTCCTACAATGAGCAGTTCTTC.

The chain joins TRBV4-3 to TRBJ1-6; D is unresolved. The CDR3 totals 16 residues. Trimming took off 4 bases at V and 4 bases at J, with 14 bases between the two ends. Germline CDR1 reads LGHNA; CDR2 reads YSLEER. As DNA, the CDR3 is TGCGCCAGCAGCCCTTTTATTGGGGATTATAATTCACCCCTCCACTTT. Residues: CASSPFIGDYNSPLHF.

The chain combines TRBV7-3 with TRBJ2-2, with 7 bases fitting TRBD2. This CDR3 has 16 amino acids. Unmatched junction bases numbered 6, after V lost 5 bases and J lost 0 bases. CDR1 is SGHTA, CDR2 FQGTGA, per germline. CDR3 region: CASSITSATNTGELFF. DNA of the CDR3: TGTGCCAGCAGCATCACTAGCGCAACGAACACCGGGGAGCTGTTTTTT. Based on the CDR3 plus reference TRBV7-3 and TRBJ2-2, the full variable domain is GAGVSQTPSNKVTEKGKYVELRCDPISGHTALYWYRQSLGQGPEFLIYFQGTGAADDSGLPNDRFFAVRPEGSVSTLKIQRTERGDSAVYLCASSITSATNTGELFFGEGSRLTVL.

The V call is TRBV25-1, the J call TRBJ2-3; D is uncertain. The CDR3 length is 13 residues. Germline V gene sequence: CDR1 MGHDK, CDR2 SYGVNS. V was pared by 1 base and J by 2 bases, with 4 bases between. CDR3 nucleotide sequence: TGTGCCAGCAGTGAATGGAACACAGATACGCAGTATTTT. Its protein product is CASSEWNTDTQYF.

This chain joins TRBV6-6 and TRBJ1-1; no definite D call. Germline lookup yields CDR1 MNHNY and CDR2 SVGAGI (reference sequence). The V and J ends lost 6 bases and 3 bases respectively, with 8 bases between them. There are 12 residues in the CDR3. CDR3 loop: CASRPRDTEAFF. In DNA, the CDR3 is TGTGCCAGCAGACCTAGGGACACTGAAGCTTTCTTT.

This chain links TRBV29-1 with TRBJ2-1; D may match TRBD1 or TRBD2 (5 bases each). CDR1 SQVTM and CDR2 ANQGSEA come from the germline V gene. Trimming left V 6 bases short and J 6 bases short, with 15 bases between. This CDR3 spans 13 amino acids. The CDR3: CSVRDQGSNEQFF. In DNA, the CDR3 is TGCAGCGTGAGGGATCAGGGATCCAATGAGCAGTTCTTC.

The chain is built from TRBV6-5 and TRBJ2-2, with a weak D call TRBD2 (5 bases). This CDR3 comprises 15 residues. V lost 2 bases to trimming and J lost 5 bases, with 12 bases between them. In germline, CDR1 is MNHEY, CDR2 SVGAGI. As DNA, the CDR3 is TGTGCCAGCAGTTACGCGCAACGGAGGACCGGGGAGCTGTTTTTT. This encodes CASSYAQRRTGELFF.

A remark on this clone: The same CDR3 arises from other DNA sequences in this sample as well. This chain joins TRBV6-6 and TRBJ1-1, with D hard to call. CDR1 is MNHNY and CDR2 is SVGAGI in the germline V gene (reference sequence). Between the trimmed V and J ends, which lost 2 bases and 1 base, there was a span of 5 bases. The CDR3 covers 13 residues. CDR3 coding DNA: TGTGCCAGCAGTTACGGCCAGAACACTGAAGCTTTCTTT. Protein product: CASSYGQNTEAFF.

The chain combines TRBV7-2 with TRBJ2-1; 12 bases line up with TRBD2. V shed 2 bases and J 7 bases; nucleotides not matched to a gene: 3. The V gene's germline CDR1 is SGHTA and CDR2 FQGNSA. This CDR3 is 15 amino acids long. For the CDR3, the DNA is TGTGCCAGCAGCTTATGGACTAGCGGGAAAAATGAGCAGTTCTTC. It is translated as CASSLWTSGKNEQFF.

This chain connects TRBV19 to TRBJ2-1; a weak D match, TRBD2 (6 bases). V shed 3 bases and J shed 4 bases, with 13 bases lying between them. Germline loops: CDR1 LNHDA, CDR2 SQIVND (reference sequence). The CDR3 spans 15 residues. The CDR3 coding sequence is TGTGCCAGTAGTATGGGAGGACTACAGTACAATGAGCAGTTCTTC. The encoded protein is CASSMGGLQYNEQFF.

This clone appeared once. The V call is TRBV12-5, the J call TRBJ2-7; D ambiguous. The CDR3 covers 11 residues. V lost 6 bases and J lost 4, with 7 bases in between. Looked up from germline, CDR1 is LGHNT and CDR2 is FRNRAP. The CDR3 spells CASGRQYEQYF. In DNA form, the CDR3 reads TGTGCTAGTGGGAGACAATACGAGCAGTACTTC.

Note on this clone: Other DNA sequences in this sample translate to the same CDR3. The rearrangement links TRBV7-9 to TRBJ1-5, with D unclear. From germline, CDR1 is SEHNR and CDR2 FQNEAQ (reference sequence). The CDR3 has 14 amino acids. V gave up 0 bases and J gave up 1 base, with 4 bases separating them. The CDR3 DNA reads as TGTGCCAGCAGCTTAGCCCAGAGCAATCAGCCCCAGCATTTT. Translating gives CASSLAQSNQPQHF.

This rearrangement joins TRBV6-5 to TRBJ2-1; a weak D match, TRBD2 (6 bases). CDR1 MNHEY and CDR2 SVGAGI come from the germline V gene. This CDR3 has 15 residues. V lost 2 bases and J 4 bases, leaving 12 bases between the germline ends. Here the CDR3 reads CASSYDGRPYNEQFF. The CDR3 nucleotides read TGTGCCAGCAGTTACGACGGGAGACCTTACAATGAGCAGTTCTTC.

In its sample, this clone was seen once. The CDR3 sequence is CASSESAGGADEQFF. The DNA of the CDR3 is TGTGCCAGCAGTGAATCGGCAGGTGGGGCGGATGAGCAGTTCTTC. The chain uses TRBV25-1 and TRBJ2-1; TRBD1 might be the D (5 bases). V was cut by 1 base and J by 8 bases, with 15 bases left in between. CDR1 MGHDK and CDR2 SYGVNS come from the germline V gene. The CDR3 has 15 residues. Filled out from reference TRBV25-1 and TRBJ2-1, the complete variable domain reads EADIYQTPRYLVIGTGKKITLECSQTMGHDKMYWYQQDPGMELHLIHYSYGVNSTEKGDLSSESTVSRIRTEHFPLTLESARPSHTSQYLCASSESAGGADEQFFGPGTRLTVL.

This clone was recorded once. The J gene is TRBJ1-4, the V gene TRBV6-5; D is ambiguous. There are 14 residues in the CDR3. CDR1 is MNHEY and CDR2 is SVGAGI in the germline V gene. With 7 bases removed from V and 0 bases from J, the gap between germline ends came to 9 bases. In nucleotides, the CDR3 is TGTGCCAGCACCCCAACGGCAACTAATGAAAAACTGTTTTTT. It specifies CASTPTATNEKLFF.

The CDR3 region is CASSLVDVRANYGYTF. Written as DNA, the CDR3 is TGTGCCAGCAGCTTGGTAGACGTGCGGGCTAACTATGGCTACACCTTC. The V call is TRBV5-6, the J call TRBJ1-2; D not resolved. Germline-derived CDR1 and CDR2 are SGHDT and YYEEEE. Between the trimmed V and J ends, which lost 0 bases and 0 bases, there was a span of 12 bases. This CDR3 contains 16 residues. Combining the CDR3 with reference TRBV5-6 and TRBJ1-2 gives the whole variable domain DAGVTQSPTHLIKTRGQQVTLRCSPKSGHDTVSWYQQALGQGPQFIFQYYEEEERQRGNFPDRFSGHQFPNYSSELNVNALLLGDSALYLCASSLVDVRANYGYTFGSGTRLTVV.

This clone showed up many times. The chain joins TRBV5-8 to TRBJ1-2; D perhaps matches TRBD1 (5 bases). This CDR3 is built from 17 residues. With 0 bases removed from V and 4 bases from J, the gap between germline ends came to 19 bases. The germline V gene has CDR1 SGHTS and CDR2 YDEGEE. CDR3 DNA sequence: TGTGCCAGCAGCTTGGCCACTAACCCGACAGTTCCCTATGGCTACACCTTC. Amino acids: CASSLATNPTVPYGYTF.

The V and J genes are TRBV11-2 and TRBJ1-5, with D possibly being TRBD1 (5 bases). Germline lookup yields CDR1 SGHAT and CDR2 FQNNGV. Trimming pared 5 bases from V and 7 bases from J, leaving 15 bases between. The CDR3 spans 14 residues. The CDR3 loop reads CASSPTGGFQPQHF. In DNA, the CDR3 is TGTGCCAGCAGCCCCACCGGGGGGTTCCAGCCCCAGCATTTT.

The chain carries TRBV5-1 and TRBJ2-7; TRBD1 matches 7 bases. CDR1 and CDR2 from the germline V gene are SGHRS and YFSETQ. The CDR3 is 15 amino acids. V dropped 1 base and J dropped 5; count of bases not matched to a gene: 9. CDR3 protein: CASSLIRDSQDEQYF. The DNA of the CDR3 is TGCGCCAGCAGCTTGATCCGGGACAGTCAGGACGAGCAGTACTTC. The complete variable domain, with remaining parts taken from reference TRBV5-1 and TRBJ2-7, reads KAGVTQTPRYLIKTRGQQVTLSCSPISGHRSVSWYQQTPGQGLQFLFEYFSETQRNKGNFPGRFSGRQFSNSRSEMNVSTLELGDSALYLCASSLIRDSQDEQYFGPGTRLTVT.

This clone was counted once. The chain uses TRBV28 and TRBJ1-6, with TRBD1 as a possible D gene (6 bases). Per germline, CDR1 MDHEN and CDR2 SYDVKM. The CDR3 contains 16 residues. The ends were cut back, 8 bases at V and 5 bases at J, with 19 bases in the middle. CDR3 nucleotide sequence: TGTGCCAGCTGGGACACTAATCGGGGACATAATTCACCCCTCCACTTT. It specifies CASWDTNRGHNSPLHF. The variable domain in full, with the rest retrieved from reference TRBV28 and TRBJ1-6, is DVKVTQSSRYLVKRTGEKVFLECVQDMDHENMFWYRQDPGLGLRLIYFSYDVKMKEKGDIPEGYSVSREKKERFSLILESASTNQTSMYLCASWDTNRGHNSPLHFGNGTRLTVT.

The J gene is TRBJ1-3, the V gene TRBV10-2; the D gene is possibly TRBD1 (6 bases). CDR3 length equals 16 residues. Germline V gene data show CDR1 as WSHSY and CDR2 as SAAADI. Trimming left V 6 bases short and J 2 bases short, with 17 bases between. Here the CDR3 reads CASRTTGSKAGNTIYF. CDR3 nucleotide sequence: TGCGCCAGCAGGACAACAGGGAGCAAGGCTGGAAACACCATATATTTT.

The chain joins TRBV27 to TRBJ1-2, with 9 bases lining up with TRBD1. Germline values: CDR1 MNHEY, CDR2 SMNVEV (reference sequence). J was trimmed by 2 bases and V by 7 bases; bases with no gene match: 11. The CDR3 has 16 residues. CDR3: CASTSLRDRANYGYTF. CDR3 DNA sequence: TGTGCCAGCACCTCTCTCCGGGACAGGGCGAACTATGGCTACACCTTC.

The V call is TRBV10-3, the J call TRBJ2-5; D is undetermined. The CDR3 covers 13 residues. The V gene's germline CDR1 is ENHRY and CDR2 SYGVKD. The V end was cut by 5 bases, the J end by 3 bases, with 10 bases between. The CDR3: CAISKRVEETQYF. DNA for the CDR3: TGTGCCATCAGTAAACGGGTGGAAGAGACCCAGTACTTC.